This TCR beta chain is from a study of control samples from healthy donors and cancer patients. Libraries were prepared by immunoSEQ multiplex PCR; TCRdb keeps only in-frame clonotypes and omits some of them. The sample consists of 70,000 to 80,000 clones, around nine tenths of them appearing once. Germline CDR1 SGDLS, CDR2 YYNGEE. The V gene lost 4 bases and the J gene lost 7 bases, with 18 bases spanning the gap. This CDR3 is built from 14 residues. This TCR derives from a woman aged 55-70 years with head and neck cancer. The material sequenced was PBMCs. The chain combines TRBV9 with TRBJ2-7; D call uncertain. CDR3 coding DNA: TGTGCCAGCAGCTGGGCGGTAGAGCCTACGGAGCAGTACTTC. Protein sequence: CASSWAVEPTEQYF.